A single sample is the source of the 30 T cell receptor beta chains below, sequenced in a study of blood T cell repertoires in COVID-19. Measured with immunoSEQ multiplex PCR; TCRdb has only the in-frame clones, and not every one. The repertoire has around 250,000 clones, roughly 86% of them found once; the top ten carry about 8.6%. Material for sequencing was peripheral blood. Every receptor here comes from a man aged 40-49 years with active or convalescent COVID-19.

J is TRBJ1-2 and V is TRBV24-1, with D uncertain. Germline V CDR1 and CDR2: KGHDR, SFDVKD. V was clipped by 1 base and J by 4 bases, with 9 bases between them. This CDR3 region has 14 residues. CDR3 amino acids: CATSDFRRAYGYTF. CDR3 in DNA: TGTGCCACCAGTGATTTCCGGCGGGCCTATGGCTACACCTTC.

This clone was seen only once. V is TRBV12-5 and J is TRBJ1-1, with a tentative D call TRBD1 (5 bases). This CDR3 is 12 amino acids long. From germline, CDR1 is LGHNT and CDR2 FRNRAP. Trimming stripped 3 bases from V and 11 bases from J, with 13 bases between. This chain's CDR3 is CASGLPAKGAFF. The CDR3 nucleotides are TGTGCTAGTGGTTTACCCGCCAAGGGGGCTTTCTTT.

The chain has TRBV19 and TRBJ1-1; 7 nucleotides match TRBD1. The V and J ends lost 7 bases and 7 bases, in that order; junction bases with no gene match: 3. The CDR3 loop spans 11 amino acids. Germline values: CDR1 LNHDA, CDR2 SQIVND (reference sequence). The chain's CDR3 is CASKNRGEAFF. As DNA, the CDR3 is TGTGCCAGTAAAAACAGGGGTGAAGCTTTCTTT. Together with reference TRBV19 and TRBJ1-1, the CDR3 gives the full variable domain: DGGITQSPKYLFRKEGQNVTLSCEQNLNHDAMYWYRQDPGQGLRLIYYSQIVNDFQKGDIAEGYSVSREKKESFPLTVTSAQKNPTAFYLCASKNRGEAFFGQGTRLTVV.

The CDR3 reads CASSYSRQNTEAFF. In DNA form, the CDR3 reads TGTGCCAGCAGTTACTCGAGGCAGAACACTGAAGCTTTCTTT. This chain connects TRBV6-5 to TRBJ1-1; D is ambiguous. Trimming removed 0 bases at V and 1 base at J, with 6 bases between. Germline V gives CDR1 MNHEY, CDR2 SVGAGI. The CDR3 consists of 14 residues.

The V and J genes are TRBV3-1 (or the pseudogene TRBV3-2) and TRBJ2-7; 7 positions match TRBD2. Trimming cost V 1 base and J 0 bases; bases outside gene matches: 6. The CDR3 totals 16 residues. Germline lookup yields CDR1 LGHDT and CDR2 YNNKEL (reference sequence). Here the CDR3 DNA reads TGTGCCAGCAGCCAAGGCAACGGGAGGAGCTCCTACGAGCAGTACTTC. Protein: CASSQGNGRSSYEQYF.

The chain employs TRBV24-1 and TRBJ1-5; tentative D call: TRBD1 (6 bases). This CDR3 is 16 amino acids long. The germline CDR1 and CDR2 sequences are KGHDR and SFDVKD. The ends were cut back, 3 bases at V and 5 bases at J, with 16 bases in the middle. The CDR3 here is CATSDASHRADQPQHF. In DNA form, the CDR3 reads TGTGCCACCAGTGATGCCTCTCACAGGGCGGATCAGCCCCAGCATTTT.

The rearrangement uses TRBV3-1 (or the pseudogene TRBV3-2) and TRBJ2-1, with D possibly TRBD2 on 6 matching bases. Trimming shortened V by 0 bases and J by 4 bases, and 10 bases separated the two germline ends. Germline CDR1 is LGHDT and CDR2 is YNNKEL (reference sequence). This CDR3 is 15 amino acids long. CDR3 bases: TGTGCCAGCAGCCAAGAGCGGGGCGCGTACAATGAGCAGTTCTTC. As protein: CASSQERGAYNEQFF.

V gene TRBV19 combines with J gene TRBJ2-3; D gene ambiguous. Germline CDR1 reads LNHDA; CDR2 reads SQIVND (reference sequence). CDR3 length: 14 residues. The V gene lost 5 bases and the J gene lost 2 bases, with 11 bases spanning the gap. CDR3 residues: CASSAGALTDTQYF. The CDR3 nucleotides are TGTGCCAGTAGTGCAGGTGCCCTCACAGATACGCAGTATTTT. Combining the CDR3 with reference TRBV19 and TRBJ2-3 gives the whole variable domain DGGITQSPKYLFRKEGQNVTLSCEQNLNHDAMYWYRQDPGQGLRLIYYSQIVNDFQKGDIAEGYSVSREKKESFPLTVTSAQKNPTAFYLCASSAGALTDTQYFGPGTRLTVL.

This clone was picked up a small number of times. The chain has TRBV3-1 (or the pseudogene TRBV3-2) and TRBJ1-1; D gene uncertain. The length of the CDR3 is 15 residues. Trimming cost V 2 bases and J 5 bases, with 15 bases left between them. The germline V gene has CDR1 LGHDT and CDR2 YNNKEL (reference sequence). The CDR3 spells CASSQLPGSNTEAFF. In DNA form, the CDR3 reads TGTGCCAGCAGCCAACTTCCGGGGAGCAATACTGAAGCTTTCTTT.

V gene TRBV14 combines with J gene TRBJ2-7; 7 bases map to TRBD1. This CDR3 is built from 16 residues. CDR1 SGHDN and CDR2 FVKESK come from the germline V gene. Germline trimming cut 2 bases from V and 3 bases from J; bases unmatched to any gene: 10. The CDR3 DNA reads TGTGCCAGCAGCCAACTTTCGACAGGGATGGACTACGAGCAGTACTTC. Translating gives CASSQLSTGMDYEQYF.

The chain joins TRBV19 to TRBJ1-2; 11 positions agree with TRBD1. Losses at the gene ends were 5 bases for V and 5 bases for J; bases not matched to a gene: 7. The CDR3 totals 15 residues. The germline V gene has CDR1 LNHDA and CDR2 SQIVND (reference sequence). The CDR3: CASSPLDRGQYGYTF. In nucleotides, the CDR3 is TGTGCCAGTAGTCCCCTGGACAGGGGGCAATATGGCTACACCTTC.

In this sample, this clone turned up a few times. V is TRBV29-1 and J is TRBJ1-5; D remains ambiguous. This CDR3 spans 13 amino acids. Germline V gives CDR1 SQVTM, CDR2 ANQGSEA. The germline V and J ends were trimmed by 0 bases and 6 bases, with 9 bases remaining between them. CDR3 bases: TGCAGCGTTGAAGAGACTGAGGGTCAGCCCCAGCATTTT. Translation: CSVEETEGQPQHF.

The CDR3 region has the DNA TGTGCCAGCCACTCCGGGACTATAGACAATGAGCAGTTCTTC. Its protein product is CASHSGTIDNEQFF. This chain uses TRBV6-5 with TRBJ2-1, with 7 positions matching TRBD2. The CDR3 has 14 amino acids. Germline lookup yields CDR1 MNHEY and CDR2 SVGAGI. V trimming: 8 bases; J trimming: 5 bases; junction bases outside the gene matches: 9.

The CDR3 DNA follows: TGTGCCTGGACCAGGGGCGGCTATGGCTACACCTTC. It is translated as CAWTRGGYGYTF. This rearrangement joins TRBV30 to TRBJ1-2; D is possibly TRBD1 (6 bases). CDR1 is GTSNPN and CDR2 is SVGIG in the germline V gene (reference sequence). Trimming left V 4 bases short and J 4 bases short, with 10 bases between. CDR3 length: 12 amino acids.

The rearrangement links TRBV29-1 to TRBJ1-5, with D perhaps TRBD1 (6 bases). V dropped 4 bases and J dropped 2 bases, with 15 bases sitting between them. CDR1 is SQVTM, CDR2 ANQGSEA, per germline. This CDR3 is built from 15 residues. The CDR3 region is CSVASGGRGNQPQHF. The DNA of the CDR3 is TGCAGCGTTGCGTCCGGGGGGCGCGGCAATCAGCCCCAGCATTTT.

The genes are TRBV5-1 and TRBJ1-3, with D possibly being TRBD1 (5 bases). The CDR3 is 15 amino acids. Trimming pared 3 bases from V and 4 bases from J, leaving 14 bases between. CDR1 SGHRS and CDR2 YFSETQ come from the germline V gene. CDR3 coding DNA: TGCGCCAGCAGCTCGACAGAGGACGCGGGAAACACCATATATTTT. It encodes CASSSTEDAGNTIYF.

The J gene is TRBJ1-5, the V gene TRBV28; unclear D gene. Germline CDR1 and CDR2: MDHEN and SYDVKM. The CDR3 is 11 amino acids. The V gene lost 4 bases and the J gene lost 10 bases, with 8 bases spanning the gap. This chain's CDR3 is CASSSIVPQHF. DNA for the CDR3: TGTGCCAGCAGTTCCATAGTTCCCCAGCATTTT.

This clone occurred a few times. The CDR3, as DNA: TGTGCCACTGGCCAAACAGTCAACACTGAAGCTTTCTTT. It translates to CATGQTVNTEAFF. This chain joins TRBV7-2 and TRBJ1-1; no clear D. There are 13 residues in the CDR3. Trimming shortened V by 10 bases and J by 2 bases, and 14 bases separated the two germline ends. CDR1 SGHTA and CDR2 FQGNSA come from the germline V gene. The full variable domain, with the rest looked up from reference TRBV7-2 and TRBJ1-1, is GAGVSQSPSNKVTEKGKDVELRCDPISGHTALYWYRQSLGQGLEFLIYFQGNSAPDKSGLPSDRFSAERTGGSVSTLTIQRTQQEDSAVYLCATGQTVNTEAFFGQGTRLTVV.

V is TRBV5-1 and J is TRBJ1-1; possible D gene TRBD1, 5 bases. CDR1 and CDR2 (germline): SGHRS, YFSETQ. Trimming took 2 bases from V and 11 from J, leaving 13 bases between them. The CDR3 is 12 residues long. Written as DNA, the CDR3 is TGCGCCAGCAGCTTTGGGCAGGGTGAGGCTTTCTTT. This sequence encodes CASSFGQGEAFF.

V usage is TRBV9 and J usage is TRBJ2-7; a possible D gene is TRBD2 (5 bases). Germline-derived CDR1 and CDR2 are SGDLS and YYNGEE. This CDR3 comprises 16 residues. V was cut by 0 bases and J by 0 bases, with 13 bases left in between. CDR3 sequence: CASSVGGSSRSYEQYF. The CDR3 nucleotides are TGTGCCAGCAGCGTAGGAGGGTCATCCCGCTCCTACGAGCAGTACTTC.

This clone was recorded a few times. V gene TRBV11-2 combines with J gene TRBJ1-3; D is uncertain. Deletions cut 7 bases from V and 5 bases from J, with 12 bases between. CDR1 and CDR2 from the germline V gene are SGHAT and FQNNGV. The CDR3 has 13 amino acids. CDR3 region: CASTRNLRNTIYF. CDR3 DNA: TGTGCCAGCACCAGAAATCTGAGAAACACCATATATTTT. The full variable domain, in which reference TRBV11-2 and TRBJ1-3 provide the parts outside the CDR3, is EAGVAQSPRYKIIEKRQSVAFWCNPISGHATLYWYQQILGQGPKLLIQFQNNGVVDDSQLPKDRFSAERLKGVDSTLKIQPAKLEDSAVYLCASTRNLRNTIYFGEGSWLTVV.

This chain joins TRBV4-1 and TRBJ2-3; no clear D. Germline-derived CDR1 and CDR2 are MGHRA and YSYEKL. There are 17 residues in the CDR3. Trimming took off 0 bases at V and 2 bases at J, with 15 bases between the two ends. The CDR3 spells CASSQEWIDSYTDTQYF. The CDR3, as DNA: TGCGCCAGCAGCCAAGAATGGATTGACTCTTACACAGATACGCAGTATTTT.

The rearrangement uses TRBV24-1 and TRBJ1-1; the match to TRBD1 covers 7 bases. The germline CDR1 and CDR2 sequences are KGHDR and SFDVKD. Germline trimming cut 0 bases from V and 0 bases from J; bases unmatched to any gene: 6. The CDR3 sequence is 17 residues long. The CDR3 sequence: CATSDLKTGEMNTEAFF. CDR3 bases: TGTGCCACCAGTGATTTGAAAACAGGGGAGATGAACACTGAAGCTTTCTTT.

This clone was seen many times. The chain recombines TRBV18 with TRBJ1-1; unclear D gene. Germline-derived CDR1 and CDR2 are KGHSH and LQKENI. V was trimmed by 4 bases and J by 1 base, leaving 7 bases between them. The CDR3 sequence is 13 residues long. CDR3 region: CASSLQENTEAFF. The CDR3, as DNA: TGTGCCAGCTCACTTCAGGAGAACACTGAAGCTTTCTTT.

The rearrangement joins TRBV25-1 to TRBJ1-2; the D is unclear. Germline-derived CDR1 and CDR2 are MGHDK and SYGVNS. The CDR3 consists of 16 residues. V lost 3 bases to trimming and J lost 4 bases, with 18 bases between them. In nucleotides, the CDR3 is TGTGCCAGCAGTGAGGGTGGGGTCGAGGGTTTCTATGGCTACACCTTC. Residues: CASSEGGVEGFYGYTF.

CDR3 sequence (DNA): TGTGCCTGGAGTAGCCAGGGTGGTTGGTATGGCTACACCTTC. This encodes CAWSSQGGWYGYTF. This rearrangement joins TRBV30 to TRBJ1-2; maybe TRBD1 (5 bases). Germline V gene data show CDR1 as GTSNPN and CDR2 as SVGIG (reference sequence). The CDR3 runs 14 residues. Trimming took 2 bases from V and 5 from J, leaving 15 bases between them.

Remarks on this clone: One end of the junction varies from germline; a read error may be responsible. This sequence joins TRBV28 and TRBJ1-6; tentatively, D is TRBD1 (5 bases). The CDR3 covers 11 residues. Germline CDR1 is MDHEN and CDR2 is SYDVKM. CDR3 in amino acids: CASVPRQIRIF. CDR3 nucleotide sequence: TGTGCCTCCGTACCTCGACAGATTCGAATTTTC.

The J gene is TRBJ2-1, the V gene TRBV13; tentative D call: TRBD1 (6 bases). This CDR3 is 13 amino acids long. V lost 2 bases to trimming and J lost 12 bases, with 14 bases between them. Germline CDR1 reads PRHDT; CDR2 reads FYEKMQ (reference sequence). The CDR3 loop reads CASSLWAQQGQFF. The CDR3 DNA follows: TGTGCCAGCAGCTTATGGGCCCAACAGGGGCAGTTCTTC.

The chain combines TRBV9 with TRBJ2-2, with D perhaps TRBD2 (5 bases). CDR3 length equals 14 residues. The germline CDR1 and CDR2 sequences are SGDLS and YYNGEE. V was shortened by 4 bases and J by 5 bases, with 12 bases between the two germline ends. The CDR3 bases are TGTGCCAGCAGCCCCCGGACTGGAACCGGGGAGCTGTTTTTT. Amino acid sequence: CASSPRTGTGELFF.

The CDR3 bases are TGTGCCGCCTCACTAGCGGGGGTAGAGACCCAGTACTTC. This gives the protein CAASLAGVETQYF. The rearrangement links TRBV13 to TRBJ2-5, with 11 bases lining up with TRBD2. After removal of 11 bases from V and 4 bases from J, the junction contained 6 bases not matched to a gene. The CDR3 runs 13 residues. The V gene's germline CDR1 is PRHDT and CDR2 FYEKMQ (reference sequence).